The 22 T cell receptor beta chains below were found in one sample sequenced in a study of T cell responses to AZD1222 COVID-19 vaccine. Repertoires were generated with immunoSEQ multiplex PCR, while TCRdb's copy carries only in-frame clones and drops some. This repertoire shows more than 150,000 clones, about 89% found once; its top ten account for 2.5% to 3%. Sequencing used peripheral blood, obtained on day 0 of MenACWY control vaccination. The receptors shown here come from an adult in good health.

This clone came up a few times. At one end, the junction sequence differs from germline, possibly due to a read error. The J gene is TRBJ2-7, the V gene TRBV28; 7 bases align to TRBD1. Germline V gives CDR1 MDHEN, CDR2 SYDVKM. The CDR3 extends over 12 amino acids. CDR3 protein: CASSHKGRDRGF. The CDR3 DNA is TGTGCCAGCAGTCACAAAGGCCGGGACAGAGGCTTC.

This chain uses TRBV29-1 with TRBJ2-5; weak D call: TRBD1 (5 bases). V was pared by 5 bases and J by 5 bases, with 9 bases between. The CDR3 totals 11 residues. Germline CDR1 and CDR2: SQVTM and ANQGSEA. CDR3 bases: TGCAGCGTTTACAGGTTTGAGACCCAGTACTTC. Amino acid sequence: CSVYRFETQYF.

The J gene is TRBJ1-2, the V gene TRBV4-3, with TRBD1 matching 7 bases. The length of the CDR3 is 14 residues. V was clipped by 6 bases and J by 7 bases; unmatched bases: 11. The germline V gene has CDR1 LGHNA and CDR2 YSLEER. CDR3 sequence reads: CASSHRGGLGGYTF. The CDR3 nucleotides read TGCGCCAGCAGTCACAGGGGAGGCTTGGGTGGCTACACCTTC.

The chain is built from TRBV15 and TRBJ1-6; D is uncertain. Germline lookup yields CDR1 LNHNV and CDR2 YYDKDF (reference sequence). Trimming cost V 4 bases and J 7 bases, with 2 bases left between them. This CDR3 has 11 amino acids. As DNA, the CDR3 is TGTGCCACCAGCAAAAATTCACCCCTCCACTTT. Amino acid sequence: CATSKNSPLHF.

This clone was counted once. The chain uses TRBV5-8 and TRBJ2-7, with 9 bases matching TRBD2. J lost 2 bases, V lost 7 bases, and 7 bases had no gene match. Germline loops: CDR1 SGHTS, CDR2 YDEGEE. CDR3 length: 14 amino acids. CDR3 sequence reads: CASLERGATYEQYF. The CDR3 region has the DNA TGTGCCAGCCTTGAGCGGGGGGCGACCTACGAGCAGTACTTC.

Worth noting for this clone: Sequence at one end of the junction differs from germline and may be a read error. The CDR3 coding sequence is TGTGCCAGCAGCTTCGGCGGGGGGAACTCCGGGGAGCTGTTTTTT. Translated: CASSFGGGNSGELFF. The genes are TRBV7-2 and TRBJ2-2; the match to TRBD2 covers 8 bases. Germline assignment: CDR1 SGHTA and CDR2 FQGNSA. The CDR3 has 15 amino acids. Combining the CDR3 with reference TRBV7-2 and TRBJ2-2 gives the whole variable domain GAGVSQSPSNKVTEKGKDVELRCDPISGHTALYWYRQSLGQGLEFLIYFQGNSAPDKSGLPSDRFSAERTGGSVSTLTIQRTQQEDSAVYLCASSFGGGNSGELFFGEGSRLTVL.

The gene calls are TRBV6-2 or TRBV6-3 and TRBJ1-1; unclear D gene. In germline, CDR1 is MNHEY, CDR2 SVGEGT. The CDR3 is 13 residues long. The V end was cut by 2 bases, the J end by 1 base, with 5 bases between. Written as DNA, the CDR3 is TGTGCCAGCAGTTACCAGAGGAACACTGAAGCTTTCTTT. This translates into CASSYQRNTEAFF.

This clone was detected only once. The chain couples TRBV28 to TRBJ2-2; D gene ambiguous. V was pared by 1 base and J by 4 bases, with 4 bases between. CDR1 MDHEN and CDR2 SYDVKM come from the germline V gene. The CDR3 length is 13 residues. The chain's CDR3 is CASSLLLTGELFF. DNA for the CDR3: TGTGCCAGCAGTTTATTACTCACCGGGGAGCTGTTTTTT.

V gene TRBV2 combines with J gene TRBJ2-7; D may be TRBD2 (7 bases). The germline CDR1 and CDR2 sequences are SNHLY and FYNNEI. Trimming cost V 2 bases and J 3 bases, with 14 bases left between them. The CDR3 runs 15 residues. The CDR3 DNA sequence: TGTGCCAGCAGTGAATCGGGTAGGGGGGGCTACGAGCAGTACTTC. This translates into CASSESGRGGYEQYF.

The CDR3 DNA follows: TGTGCCAGCAGTTTGGGGGTCGACAATCAGCCCCAGCATTTT. Translating gives CASSLGVDNQPQHF. The chain combines TRBV28 with TRBJ1-5, with D perhaps TRBD1 (5 bases). Germline CDR1 reads MDHEN; CDR2 reads SYDVKM. The CDR3 spans 14 residues. The V end was cut by 3 bases, the J end by 3 bases, with 9 bases between.

CDR3 in DNA: TGTGCCAGTAGTAGGGGGCCTAGCGGGTACACCGGGGAGCTGTTTTTT. It encodes CASSRGPSGYTGELFF. J is TRBJ2-2 and V is TRBV19; TRBD2 aligns across 8 bases. Germline V gene data show CDR1 as LNHDA and CDR2 as SQIVND (reference sequence). V lost 4 bases, J lost 3 bases, and 7 bases stayed unmatched. The CDR3 is made up of 16 amino acids.

The chain links TRBV30 to TRBJ2-1; 7 bases are a match to TRBD2. The CDR3 is made up of 14 amino acids. Germline V gives CDR1 GTSNPN, CDR2 SVGIG (reference sequence). Unmatched junction bases numbered 7, after V lost 3 bases and J lost 5 bases. The CDR3 loop reads CAWRGGSQNNEQFF. CDR3 nucleotides: TGTGCCTGGAGAGGCGGGAGTCAGAACAATGAGCAGTTCTTC. The full variable domain, rest sourced from reference TRBV30 and TRBJ2-1, is SQTIHQWPATLVQPVGSPLSLECTVEGTSNPNLYWYRQAAGRGLQLLFYSVGIGQISSEVPQNLSASRPQDRQFILSSKKLLLSDSGFYLCAWRGGSQNNEQFFGPGTRLTVL.

V usage is TRBV5-6 and J usage is TRBJ1-2, with 10 bases matching TRBD1. Trimming removed 0 bases from V and 6 bases from J; junction bases left unmatched: 5. CDR3 length: 15 amino acids. Germline CDR1 SGHDT, CDR2 YYEEEE. The CDR3 DNA reads TGTGCCAGCAGCTTGGTAGGACAGGGGGGCGATGGCTACACCTTC. It yields the protein CASSLVGQGGDGYTF.

This chain connects TRBV27 to TRBJ1-1, with no clear D. CDR1 MNHEY and CDR2 SMNVEV come from the germline V gene (reference sequence). Trimming shortened V by 8 bases and J by 0 bases, and 10 bases separated the two germline ends. CDR3 size: 13 residues. DNA of the CDR3: TGTGCCAGCGGTGTTAGTATGAACACTGAAGCTTTCTTT. The encoded protein is CASGVSMNTEAFF.

The CDR3, as DNA: TGTGCCTGGAGTCCCCACCAGAACACTGAAGCTTTCTTT. Translation: CAWSPHQNTEAFF. The V gene is TRBV30, the J gene TRBJ1-1; D unresolved. Germline V gene data show CDR1 as GTSNPN and CDR2 as SVGIG (reference sequence). V was shortened by 2 bases and J by 1 base, with 8 bases between the two germline ends. The length of the CDR3 is 13 residues.

The chain combines TRBV9 with TRBJ2-5; 9 nucleotides align to TRBD2. Trimming at V came to 0 bases and at J to 4 bases, leaving 7 bases not matched to a gene. CDR1 and CDR2 (germline): SGDLS, YYNGEE. The length of the CDR3 is 16 residues. The CDR3 loop is CASSVGIAGGTETQYF. DNA for the CDR3: TGTGCCAGCAGCGTAGGGATCGCGGGAGGGACAGAGACCCAGTACTTC. Supplemented by reference TRBV9 and TRBJ2-5, the full variable domain reads DSGVTQTPKHLITATGQRVTLRCSPRSGDLSVYWYQQSLDQGLQFLIQYYNGEERAKGNILERFSAQQFPDLHSELNLSSLELGDSALYFCASSVGIAGGTETQYFGPGTRLLVL.

This clone turned up a few times. The chain couples TRBV19 to TRBJ2-1; possible D gene TRBD1, 6 bases. V was cut by 1 base and J by 0 bases, with 13 bases left in between. CDR1 is LNHDA, CDR2 SQIVND, per germline (reference sequence). The CDR3 has 17 residues. CDR3 amino acids: CASSIGTGRSSYNEQFF. The CDR3 nucleotides are TGTGCCAGTAGTATAGGTACAGGGCGTAGCTCCTACAATGAGCAGTTCTTC. The variable domain in full, completed from reference TRBV19 and TRBJ2-1, reads DGGITQSPKYLFRKEGQNVTLSCEQNLNHDAMYWYRQDPGQGLRLIYYSQIVNDFQKGDIAEGYSVSREKKESFPLTVTSAQKNPTAFYLCASSIGTGRSSYNEQFFGPGTRLTVL.

Regarding this clone: Other DNA sequences in this specimen translate into the identical CDR3. The V gene is TRBV5-1, the J gene TRBJ1-1, with D uncertain. This CDR3 has 11 amino acids. Per germline, CDR1 SGHRS and CDR2 YFSETQ. The V end lost 0 bases, the J end lost 8 bases, and 5 bases lay between the germline ends. CDR3 DNA sequence: TGCGCCAGCAGCTTGGGAGGGGAAGCTTTCTTT. Its translation: CASSLGGEAFF.

The chain joins TRBV5-4 to TRBJ2-7, with 13 positions matching TRBD2. The CDR3 contains 14 residues. The V segment lost 9 bases and the J segment 4 bases; nucleotides outside the gene matches: 7. CDR1 is SGHNT, CDR2 YYREEE, per germline (reference sequence). The CDR3 sequence: CATTTSGGRYEQYF. The CDR3 region has the DNA TGTGCCACCACGACTAGCGGGGGGCGGTACGAGCAGTACTTC. The full variable domain, its missing parts supplied by reference TRBV5-4 and TRBJ2-7, is ETGVTQSPTHLIKTRGQQVTLRCSSQSGHNTVSWYQQALGQGPQFIFQYYREEENGRGNFPPRFSGLQFPNYSSELNVNALELDDSALYLCATTTSGGRYEQYFGPGTRLTVT.

The rearrangement links TRBV29-1 to TRBJ2-1; D gene unclear. Germline assignment: CDR1 SQVTM and CDR2 ANQGSEA. The germline V and J ends were trimmed by 6 bases and 1 base, with 16 bases remaining between them. CDR3 length: 15 amino acids. The CDR3 DNA sequence: TGCAGCGTGTCGGTGGGCCTTCAGTCCTACAATGAGCAGTTCTTC. Protein product: CSVSVGLQSYNEQFF.

CDR3 DNA: TGTGCCTGGCAAAGCTCTGGGGCCAACGTCCTGACTTTC. Amino acid sequence: CAWQSSGANVLTF. This sequence joins TRBV30 and TRBJ2-6; no firm D call. Deletions cut 5 bases from V and 0 bases from J, with 5 bases between. The CDR3 covers 13 residues. The germline gives CDR1 GTSNPN, CDR2 SVGIG (reference sequence).

The chain links TRBV18 to TRBJ2-1, with 11 positions matching TRBD1. The trim removed 4 bases at V and 6 bases at J, leaving 5 bases unmatched. CDR3 size: 15 residues. The germline V gene encodes CDR1 KGHSH and CDR2 LQKENI. CDR3 bases: TGTGCCAGCTCACAATCCGGGACAGGGGGCAATGAGCAGTTCTTC. This translates into CASSQSGTGGNEQFF.